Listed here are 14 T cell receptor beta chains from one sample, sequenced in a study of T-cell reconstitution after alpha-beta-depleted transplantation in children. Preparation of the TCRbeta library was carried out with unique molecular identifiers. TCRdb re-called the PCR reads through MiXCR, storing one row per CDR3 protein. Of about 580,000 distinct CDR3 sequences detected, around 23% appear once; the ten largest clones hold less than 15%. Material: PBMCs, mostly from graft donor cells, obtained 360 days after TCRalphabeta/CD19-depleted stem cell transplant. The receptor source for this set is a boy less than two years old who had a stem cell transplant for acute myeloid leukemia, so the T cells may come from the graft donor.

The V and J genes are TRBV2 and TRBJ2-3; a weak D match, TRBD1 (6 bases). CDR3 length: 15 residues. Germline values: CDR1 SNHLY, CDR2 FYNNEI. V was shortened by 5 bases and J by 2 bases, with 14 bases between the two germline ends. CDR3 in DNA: TGTGCCAGCAGTCCAGGGGAAAGGGACACAGATACGCAGTATTTT. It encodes CASSPGERDTDTQYF.

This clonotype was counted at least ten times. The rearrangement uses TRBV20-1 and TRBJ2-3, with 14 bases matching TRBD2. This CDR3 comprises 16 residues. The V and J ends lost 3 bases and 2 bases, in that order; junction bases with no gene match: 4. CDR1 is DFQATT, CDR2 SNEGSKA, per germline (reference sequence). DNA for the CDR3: TGCAGTGCTAGGGGACTAGCGGGGGCCAACACAGATACGCAGTATTTT. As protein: CSARGLAGANTDTQYF.

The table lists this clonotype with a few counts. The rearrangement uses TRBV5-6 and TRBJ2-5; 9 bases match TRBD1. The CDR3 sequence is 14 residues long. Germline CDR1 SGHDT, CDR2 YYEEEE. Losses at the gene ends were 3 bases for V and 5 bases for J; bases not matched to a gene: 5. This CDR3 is CASSWTGAMETQYF. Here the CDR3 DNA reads TGTGCCAGCAGCTGGACAGGGGCTATGGAGACCCAGTACTTC.

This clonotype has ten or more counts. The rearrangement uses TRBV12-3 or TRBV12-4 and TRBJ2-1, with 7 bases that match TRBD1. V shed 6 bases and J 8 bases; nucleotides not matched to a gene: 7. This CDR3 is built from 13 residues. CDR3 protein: CASSRWDRHEQFF. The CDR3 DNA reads TGTGCCAGCAGCCGGTGGGACAGACATGAGCAGTTCTTC.

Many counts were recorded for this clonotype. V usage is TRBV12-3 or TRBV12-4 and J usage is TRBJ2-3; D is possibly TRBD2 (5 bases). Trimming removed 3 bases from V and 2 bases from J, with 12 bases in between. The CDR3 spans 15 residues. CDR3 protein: CASSLDSALTDTQYF. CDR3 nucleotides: TGTGCCAGCAGTTTGGATAGCGCCCTCACAGATACGCAGTATTTT.

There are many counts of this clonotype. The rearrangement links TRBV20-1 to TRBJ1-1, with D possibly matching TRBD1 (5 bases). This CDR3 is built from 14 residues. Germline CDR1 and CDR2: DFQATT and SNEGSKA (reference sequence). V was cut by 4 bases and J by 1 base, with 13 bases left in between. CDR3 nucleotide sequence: TGCAGTGCTACAAGGGGACTACCGAACACTGAAGCTTTCTTT. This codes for CSATRGLPNTEAFF.

DNA of the CDR3: TGTGCCAGCAGTTTAACTGGGCCCCACGAGCAGTACTTC. Translated: CASSLTGPHEQYF. This chain uses TRBV12-3 or TRBV12-4 with TRBJ2-7; D is undetermined. V lost 2 bases and J lost 5, with 10 bases in between. The CDR3 contains 13 residues.

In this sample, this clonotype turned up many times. CDR3 sequence: CASKTGALPFYEQYF. The CDR3 DNA reads TGTGCCAGCAAAACAGGGGCTCTCCCTTTCTACGAGCAGTACTTC. This chain links TRBV6-2 or TRBV6-3 with TRBJ2-7, with 7 bases matching TRBD1. The V and J ends lost 7 bases and 3 bases, in that order; junction bases with no gene match: 12. The length of the CDR3 is 15 residues. Germline CDR1 reads MNHEY; CDR2 reads SVGEGT.

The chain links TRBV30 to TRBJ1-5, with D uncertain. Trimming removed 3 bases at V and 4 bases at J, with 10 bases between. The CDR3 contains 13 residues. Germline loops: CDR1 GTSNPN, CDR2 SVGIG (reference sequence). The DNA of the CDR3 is TGTGCCTGGAGCGCGAACAGTAATCAGCCCCAGCATTTT. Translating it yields CAWSANSNQPQHF.

Here the CDR3 DNA reads TGTGCCAGCAGCTCTACGGGACTCACGATAGACTCCAGGAGCTACGAGCAGTACTTC. Translated: CASSSTGLTIDSRSYEQYF. The V gene is TRBV6-1, the J gene TRBJ2-7; TRBD2 is a possible D gene (6 bases). The germline V and J ends were trimmed by 6 bases and 3 bases, with 30 bases remaining between them. From germline, CDR1 is MNHNS and CDR2 SASEGT. The CDR3 is 19 residues long.

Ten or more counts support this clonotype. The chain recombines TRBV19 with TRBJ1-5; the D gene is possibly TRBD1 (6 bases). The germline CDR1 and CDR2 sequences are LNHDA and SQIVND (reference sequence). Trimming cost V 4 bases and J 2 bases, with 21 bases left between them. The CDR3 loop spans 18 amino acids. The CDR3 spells CASSTRGGGPDRNQPQHF. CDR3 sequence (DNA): TGTGCCAGTAGTACGCGGGGGGGCGGACCAGACCGCAATCAGCCCCAGCATTTT.

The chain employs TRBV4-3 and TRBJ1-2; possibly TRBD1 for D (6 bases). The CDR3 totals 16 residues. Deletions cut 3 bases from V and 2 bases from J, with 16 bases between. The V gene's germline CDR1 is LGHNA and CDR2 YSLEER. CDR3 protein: CASSHGGGARNYGYTF. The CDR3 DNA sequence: TGCGCCAGCAGCCATGGCGGGGGGGCGCGGAACTATGGCTACACCTTC.

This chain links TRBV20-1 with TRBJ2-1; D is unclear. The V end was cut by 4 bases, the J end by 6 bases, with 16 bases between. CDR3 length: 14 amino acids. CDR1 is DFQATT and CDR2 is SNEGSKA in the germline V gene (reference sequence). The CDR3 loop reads CSANSPSLSNEQFF. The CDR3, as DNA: TGCAGTGCTAATAGTCCGTCTCTATCCAATGAGCAGTTCTTC.

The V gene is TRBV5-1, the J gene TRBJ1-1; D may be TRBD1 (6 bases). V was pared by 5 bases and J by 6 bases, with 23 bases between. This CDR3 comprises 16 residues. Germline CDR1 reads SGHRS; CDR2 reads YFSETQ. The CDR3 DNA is TGCGCCAGCAGAGTAGACCGGGACAAAGAAAGTTCTGAAGCTTTCTTT. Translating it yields CASRVDRDKESSEAFF.